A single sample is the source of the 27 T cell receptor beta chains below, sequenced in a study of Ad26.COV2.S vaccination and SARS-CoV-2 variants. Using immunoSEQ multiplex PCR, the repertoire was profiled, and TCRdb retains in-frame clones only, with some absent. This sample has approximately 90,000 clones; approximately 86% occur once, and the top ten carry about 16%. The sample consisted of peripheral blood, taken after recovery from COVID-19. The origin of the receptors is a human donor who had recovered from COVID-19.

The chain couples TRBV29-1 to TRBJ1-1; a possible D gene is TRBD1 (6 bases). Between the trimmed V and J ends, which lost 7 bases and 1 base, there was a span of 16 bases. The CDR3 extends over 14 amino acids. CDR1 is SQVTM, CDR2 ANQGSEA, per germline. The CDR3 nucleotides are TGCAGCGCCCGATACAGGGACTCGAACACTGAAGCTTTCTTT. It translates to CSARYRDSNTEAFF.

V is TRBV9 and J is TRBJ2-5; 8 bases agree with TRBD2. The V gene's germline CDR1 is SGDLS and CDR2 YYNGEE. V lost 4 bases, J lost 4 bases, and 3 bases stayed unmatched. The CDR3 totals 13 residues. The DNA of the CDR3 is TGTGCCAGCAGCTTAACTAGCGGAGAGACCCAGTACTTC. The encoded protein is CASSLTSGETQYF.

CDR3 nucleotides: TGCGCCAGCAGCCAAGATATTTCTTTGGGACAAATAAATGAAAAACTGTTTTTT. Translation: CASSQDISLGQINEKLFF. V usage is TRBV4-3 and J usage is TRBJ1-4; tentatively, D is TRBD1 (6 bases). Germline CDR1 LGHNA, CDR2 YSLEER. Trimming took 0 bases from V and 5 from J, leaving 19 bases between them. The CDR3 runs to 18 residues.

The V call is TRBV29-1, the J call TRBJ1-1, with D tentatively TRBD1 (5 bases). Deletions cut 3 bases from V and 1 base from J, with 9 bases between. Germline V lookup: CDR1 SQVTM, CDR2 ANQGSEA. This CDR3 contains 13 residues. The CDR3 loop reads CSVDPGTNTEAFF. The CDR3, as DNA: TGCAGCGTTGATCCCGGGACGAACACTGAAGCTTTCTTT.

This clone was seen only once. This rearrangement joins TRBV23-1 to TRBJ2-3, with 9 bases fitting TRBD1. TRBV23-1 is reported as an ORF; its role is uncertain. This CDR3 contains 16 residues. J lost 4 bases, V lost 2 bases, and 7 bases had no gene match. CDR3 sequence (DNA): TGCGCCAGCAGTCAAGGTAACAGGGGGCACCCAGATACGCAGTATTTT. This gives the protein CASSQGNRGHPDTQYF.

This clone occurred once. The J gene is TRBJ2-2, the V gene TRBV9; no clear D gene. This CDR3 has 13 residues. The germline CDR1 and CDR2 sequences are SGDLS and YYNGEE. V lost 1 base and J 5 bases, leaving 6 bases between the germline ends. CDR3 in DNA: TGTGCCAGCAGCGTATCGAGAACCGGGGAGCTGTTTTTT. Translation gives CASSVSRTGELFF.

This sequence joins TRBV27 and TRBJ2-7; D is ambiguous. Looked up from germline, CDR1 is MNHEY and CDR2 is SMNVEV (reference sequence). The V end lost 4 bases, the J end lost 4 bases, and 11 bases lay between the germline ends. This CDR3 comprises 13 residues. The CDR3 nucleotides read TGTGCCAGCAGTTCCGATTTCTTTTACGAGCAGTACTTC. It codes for CASSSDFFYEQYF.

DNA for the CDR3: TGCGCCAGCAGCTTGGGCTTACAAGAGACCCAGTACTTC. Translation gives CASSLGLQETQYF. The chain employs TRBV5-1 and TRBJ2-5; D uncertain. The CDR3 spans 13 residues. V lost 0 bases and J 2 bases, leaving 5 bases between the germline ends. The germline V gene encodes CDR1 SGHRS and CDR2 YFSETQ.

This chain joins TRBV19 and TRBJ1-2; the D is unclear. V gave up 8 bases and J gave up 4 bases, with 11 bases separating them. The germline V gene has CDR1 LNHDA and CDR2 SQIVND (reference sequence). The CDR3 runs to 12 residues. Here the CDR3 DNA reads TGTGCCAGTCACCGGGCCTCCTATGGCTACACCTTC. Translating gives CASHRASYGYTF.

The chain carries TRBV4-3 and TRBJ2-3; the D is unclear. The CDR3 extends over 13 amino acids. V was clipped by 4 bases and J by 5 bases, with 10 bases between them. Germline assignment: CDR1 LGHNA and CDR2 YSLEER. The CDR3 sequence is CASSPNAGDTQYF. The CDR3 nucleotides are TGCGCCAGCAGCCCTAACGCAGGAGATACGCAGTATTTT.

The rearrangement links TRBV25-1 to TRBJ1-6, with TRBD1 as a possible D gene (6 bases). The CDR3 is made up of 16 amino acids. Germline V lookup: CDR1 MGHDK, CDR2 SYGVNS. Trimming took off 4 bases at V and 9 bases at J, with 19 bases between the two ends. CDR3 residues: CASSGGLGTGASPLHF. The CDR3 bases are TGTGCCAGCAGTGGTGGGTTAGGGACGGGGGCTTCACCCCTCCACTTT.

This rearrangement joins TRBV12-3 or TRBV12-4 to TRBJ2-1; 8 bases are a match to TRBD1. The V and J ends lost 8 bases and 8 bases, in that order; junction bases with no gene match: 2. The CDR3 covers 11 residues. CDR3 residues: CASGQGYEQFF. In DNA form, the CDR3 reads TGTGCCAGCGGACAGGGCTATGAGCAGTTCTTC.

CDR3 region: CASLARDRANTEAFF. In nucleotides, the CDR3 is TGTGCCAGCTTGGCCAGGGACAGGGCTAACACTGAAGCTTTCTTT. The chain employs TRBV27 and TRBJ1-1, with TRBD1 matching over 9 bases. Germline values: CDR1 MNHEY, CDR2 SMNVEV (reference sequence). The CDR3 has 15 residues. The junction had 9 bases not matched to a gene; V was cut back by 8 bases and J by 2 bases.

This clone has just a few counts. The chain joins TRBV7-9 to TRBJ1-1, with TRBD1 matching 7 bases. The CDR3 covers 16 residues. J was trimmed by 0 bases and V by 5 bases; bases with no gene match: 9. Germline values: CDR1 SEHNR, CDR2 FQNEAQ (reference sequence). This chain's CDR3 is CASSNVRDSMNTEAFF. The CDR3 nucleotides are TGTGCCAGCAGCAACGTACGGGACAGCATGAACACTGAAGCTTTCTTT.

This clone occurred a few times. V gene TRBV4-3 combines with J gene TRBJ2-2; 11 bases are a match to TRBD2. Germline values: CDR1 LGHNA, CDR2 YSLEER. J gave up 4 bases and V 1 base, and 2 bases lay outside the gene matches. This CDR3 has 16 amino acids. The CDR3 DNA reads TGCGCCAGCAGCCAAGGACTAGCGGGACCCACCGGGGAGCTGTTTTTT. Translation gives CASSQGLAGPTGELFF.

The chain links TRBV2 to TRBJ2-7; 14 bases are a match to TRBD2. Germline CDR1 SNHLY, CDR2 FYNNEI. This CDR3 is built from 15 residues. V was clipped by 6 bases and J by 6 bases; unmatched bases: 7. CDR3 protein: CASSDNGLAGGEQYF. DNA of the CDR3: TGTGCCAGCAGCGACAACGGACTAGCGGGAGGCGAGCAGTACTTC.

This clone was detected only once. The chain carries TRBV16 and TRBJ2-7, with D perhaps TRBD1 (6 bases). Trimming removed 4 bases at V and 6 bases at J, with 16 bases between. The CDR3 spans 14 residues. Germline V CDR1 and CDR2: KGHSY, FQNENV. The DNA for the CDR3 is TGTGCCAGCAGCCTGCGGCAACAGGGAAGCGAGCAGTACTTC. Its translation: CASSLRQQGSEQYF. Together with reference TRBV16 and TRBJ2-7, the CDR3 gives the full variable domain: GEEVAQTPKHLVRGEGQKAKLYCAPIKGHSYVFWYQQVLKNEFKFLISFQNENVFDETGMPKERFSAKCLPNSPCSLEIQATKLEDSAVYFCASSLRQQGSEQYFGPGTRLTVT.

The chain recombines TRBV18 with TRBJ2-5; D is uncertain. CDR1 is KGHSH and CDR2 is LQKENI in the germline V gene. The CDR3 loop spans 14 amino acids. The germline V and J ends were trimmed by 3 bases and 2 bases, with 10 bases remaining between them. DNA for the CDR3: TGTGCCAGCTCACCTTTTCAGGAACAAGAGACCCAGTACTTC. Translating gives CASSPFQEQETQYF. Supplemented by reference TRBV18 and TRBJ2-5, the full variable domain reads NAGVMQNPRHLVRRRGQEARLRCSPMKGHSHVYWYRQLPEEGLKFMVYLQKENIIDESGMPKERFSAEFPKEGPSILRIQQVVRGDSAAYFCASSPFQEQETQYFGPGTRLLVL.

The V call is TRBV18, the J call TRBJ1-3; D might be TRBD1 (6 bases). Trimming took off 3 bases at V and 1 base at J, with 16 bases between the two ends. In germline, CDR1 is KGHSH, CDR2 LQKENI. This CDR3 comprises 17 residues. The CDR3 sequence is CASSPNAGGASGNTIYF. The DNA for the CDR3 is TGTGCCAGCTCACCGAATGCGGGGGGCGCGTCTGGAAACACCATATATTTT. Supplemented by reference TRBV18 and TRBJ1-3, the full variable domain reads NAGVMQNPRHLVRRRGQEARLRCSPMKGHSHVYWYRQLPEEGLKFMVYLQKENIIDESGMPKERFSAEFPKEGPSILRIQQVVRGDSAAYFCASSPNAGGASGNTIYFGEGSWLTVV.

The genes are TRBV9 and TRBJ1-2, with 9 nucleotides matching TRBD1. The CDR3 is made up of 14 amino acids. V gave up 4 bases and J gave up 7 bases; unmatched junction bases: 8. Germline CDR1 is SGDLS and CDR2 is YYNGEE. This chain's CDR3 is CASSPADRGVGYTF. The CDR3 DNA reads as TGTGCCAGCAGCCCTGCGGACAGGGGCGTTGGCTACACCTTC.

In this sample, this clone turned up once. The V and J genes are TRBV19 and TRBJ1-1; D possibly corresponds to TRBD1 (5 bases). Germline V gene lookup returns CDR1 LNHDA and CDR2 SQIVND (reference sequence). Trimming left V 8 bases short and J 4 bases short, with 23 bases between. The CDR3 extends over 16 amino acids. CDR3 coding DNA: TGTGCCAGTTCCCCGAACACTTTCCGGAGGGGCACTGAAGCTTTCTTT. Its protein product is CASSPNTFRRGTEAFF. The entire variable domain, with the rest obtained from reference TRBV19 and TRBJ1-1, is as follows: DGGITQSPKYLFRKEGQNVTLSCEQNLNHDAMYWYRQDPGQGLRLIYYSQIVNDFQKGDIAEGYSVSREKKESFPLTVTSAQKNPTAFYLCASSPNTFRRGTEAFFGQGTRLTVV.

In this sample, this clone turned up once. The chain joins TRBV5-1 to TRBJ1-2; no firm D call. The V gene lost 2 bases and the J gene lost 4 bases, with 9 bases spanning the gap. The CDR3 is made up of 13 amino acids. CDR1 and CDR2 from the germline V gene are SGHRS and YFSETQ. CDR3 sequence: CASSFTLPYGYTF. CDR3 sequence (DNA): TGCGCCAGCAGCTTTACACTGCCCTATGGCTACACCTTC.

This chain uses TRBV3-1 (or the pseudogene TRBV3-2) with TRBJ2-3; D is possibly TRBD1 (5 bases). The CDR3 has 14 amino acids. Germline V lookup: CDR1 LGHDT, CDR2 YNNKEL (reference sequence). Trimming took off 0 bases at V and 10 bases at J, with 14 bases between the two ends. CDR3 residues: CASSQEVGAGPQYF. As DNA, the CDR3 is TGTGCCAGCAGCCAAGAGGTAGGGGCCGGGCCGCAGTATTTT.

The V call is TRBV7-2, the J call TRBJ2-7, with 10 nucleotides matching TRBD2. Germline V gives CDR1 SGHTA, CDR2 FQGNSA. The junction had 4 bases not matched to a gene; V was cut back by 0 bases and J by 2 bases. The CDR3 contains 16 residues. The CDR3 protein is CASSLAILAGAYEQYF. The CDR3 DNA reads TGTGCCAGCAGCTTAGCTATTCTAGCGGGAGCCTACGAGCAGTACTTC.

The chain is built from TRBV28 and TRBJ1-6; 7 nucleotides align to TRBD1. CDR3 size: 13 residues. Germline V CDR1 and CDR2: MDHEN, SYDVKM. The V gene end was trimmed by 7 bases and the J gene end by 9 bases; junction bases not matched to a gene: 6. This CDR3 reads CASTQDRVSPLHF. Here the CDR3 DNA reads TGTGCCAGCACACAAGACAGGGTTTCACCCCTCCACTTT.

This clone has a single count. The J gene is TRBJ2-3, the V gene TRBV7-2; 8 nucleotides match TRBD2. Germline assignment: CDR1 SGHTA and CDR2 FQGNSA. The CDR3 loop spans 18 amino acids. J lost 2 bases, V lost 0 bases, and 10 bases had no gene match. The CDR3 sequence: CASSLAQGSGAFTDTQYF. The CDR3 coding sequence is TGTGCCAGCAGCTTAGCGCAGGGTAGCGGGGCTTTCACAGATACGCAGTATTTT.

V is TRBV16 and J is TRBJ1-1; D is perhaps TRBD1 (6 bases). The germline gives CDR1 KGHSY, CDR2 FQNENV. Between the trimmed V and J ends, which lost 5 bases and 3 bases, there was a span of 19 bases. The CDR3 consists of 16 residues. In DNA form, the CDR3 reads TGTGCCAGCAGCGGTCCGACGGGGGCCGCCGACACTGAAGCTTTCTTT. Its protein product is CASSGPTGAADTEAFF.